The entry below gives a single TCR beta chain sequence along with its context. Its specificity is unknown. Vbeta (60) and Jbeta (13) primers were used in the PCR. Method: immunoSEQ multiplex PCR; TCRdb's copy keeps in-frame clones and lacks some. The repertoire holds approximately 160,000 clones, with roughly four fifths as singletons. These data originate in a study of cytomegalovirus exposure and HLA in healthy donors. The CDR3 is 16 amino acids. In germline, CDR1 is SGHAT, CDR2 FQNNGV. Trimming pared 2 bases from V and 0 bases from J, leaving 13 bases between. Overall study results and limits: Some V segments, TRBV6-2 and TRBV6-3 among them, were indistinguishable and were therefore excluded. It was approximately 150 TCR beta chains that were listed as cytomegalovirus-associated.

The sample taken for sequencing was PBMCs. The V and J genes are TRBV11-2 and TRBJ2-5; D is perhaps TRBD2 (6 bases). The sequence was obtained from a man aged 25-40 years in good health and CMV-seropositive. DNA for the CDR3: TGTGCCAGCAGCTTATTTAGCGGAGCTTACCAAGAGACCCAGTACTTC. Translation gives CASSLFSGAYQETQYF.